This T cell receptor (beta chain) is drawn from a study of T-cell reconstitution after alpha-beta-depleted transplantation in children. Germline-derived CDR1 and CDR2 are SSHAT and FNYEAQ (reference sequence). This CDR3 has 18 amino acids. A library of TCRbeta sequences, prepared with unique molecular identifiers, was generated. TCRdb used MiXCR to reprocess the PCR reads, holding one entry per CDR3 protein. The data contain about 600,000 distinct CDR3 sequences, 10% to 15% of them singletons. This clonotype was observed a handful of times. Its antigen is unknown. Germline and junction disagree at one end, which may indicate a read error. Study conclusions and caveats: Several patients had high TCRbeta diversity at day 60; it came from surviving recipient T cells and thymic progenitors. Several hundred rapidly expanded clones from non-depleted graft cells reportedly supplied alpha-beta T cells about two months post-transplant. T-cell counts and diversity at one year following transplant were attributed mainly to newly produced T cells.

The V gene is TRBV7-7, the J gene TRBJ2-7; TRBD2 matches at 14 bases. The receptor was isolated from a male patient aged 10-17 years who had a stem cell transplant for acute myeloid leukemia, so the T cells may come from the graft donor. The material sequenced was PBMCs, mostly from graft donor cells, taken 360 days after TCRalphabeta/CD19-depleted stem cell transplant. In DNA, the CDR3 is TGTGCTAGCAACCCGACTAGCGGGAGGGCCTTGGAATTCTACGAGCAGTACTTC. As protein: CASNPTSGRALEFYEQYF.